The 17 T cell receptor beta chains reported below all come from one sample, sequenced in a study of cytomegalovirus exposure and HLA in healthy donors. The study ran its PCR with 60 Vbeta and 13 Jbeta primers. Clones were sequenced by immunoSEQ multiplex PCR, and TCRdb holds only the in-frame ones, with some missing. The sample shows about 160,000 clones, around four fifths of them seen only once. The specimen was PBMCs. Receptors originate from a man between 18 and 35 years old in good health and CMV-seropositive.

The chain links TRBV2 to TRBJ1-5; TRBD1 is a possible D gene (6 bases). Germline assignment: CDR1 SNHLY and CDR2 FYNNEI. Trimming removed 8 bases from V and 3 bases from J, with 8 bases in between. The CDR3 extends over 12 amino acids. CDR3 loop: CASRDTNQPQHF. CDR3 sequence (DNA): TGTGCCAGCCGGGACACCAATCAGCCCCAGCATTTT.

This rearrangement joins TRBV30 to TRBJ1-3; D call uncertain. This CDR3 has 14 amino acids. Looked up from germline, CDR1 is GTSNPN and CDR2 is SVGIG (reference sequence). Between the trimmed V and J ends, which lost 2 bases and 0 bases, there was a span of 8 bases. The CDR3 reads CAWSLGNSGNTIYF. Here the CDR3 DNA reads TGTGCCTGGAGTCTCGGGAACTCTGGAAACACCATATATTTT.

This clone was recorded a few times. J is TRBJ2-2 and V is TRBV14; TRBD1 matches at 7 bases. Germline loops: CDR1 SGHDN, CDR2 FVKESK. Unmatched junction bases numbered 2, after V lost 1 base and J lost 0 bases. The CDR3 loop spans 16 amino acids. The CDR3 DNA sequence: TGTGCCAGCAGCCAAGGAGGGACAGCGAACACCGGGGAGCTGTTTTTT. The encoded protein is CASSQGGTANTGELFF.

V gene TRBV27 combines with J gene TRBJ1-2; TRBD1 agrees at 9 bases. The J segment lost 8 bases and the V segment lost 4 bases, leaving 5 bases of the junction unmatched. This CDR3 spans 13 amino acids. CDR1 and CDR2 from the germline V gene are MNHEY and SMNVEV (reference sequence). DNA for the CDR3: TGTGCCAGCAGTTCAACAGGGGGCGGAGGCTACACCTTC. The encoded protein is CASSSTGGGGYTF.

The V call is TRBV7-9, the J call TRBJ2-1; 7 bases align to TRBD2. The V gene's germline CDR1 is SEHNR and CDR2 FQNEAQ (reference sequence). The V and J ends lost 5 bases and 4 bases, in that order; junction bases with no gene match: 11. This CDR3 is built from 16 residues. In DNA, the CDR3 is TGTGCCAGCAGCAGCCGACTAGTGGGGGGGTACAATGAGCAGTTCTTC. This codes for CASSSRLVGGYNEQFF. Based on the CDR3 plus reference TRBV7-9 and TRBJ2-1, the full variable domain is DTGVSQNPRHKITKRGQNVTFRCDPISEHNRLYWYRQTLGQGPEFLTYFQNEAQLEKSRLLSDRFSAERPKGSFSTLEIQRTEQGDSAMYLCASSSRLVGGYNEQFFGPGTRLTVL.

The rearrangement links TRBV5-1 to TRBJ2-3, with D unresolved. The CDR3 has 14 amino acids. Germline assignment: CDR1 SGHRS and CDR2 YFSETQ. Deletions cut 0 bases from V and 3 bases from J, with 8 bases between. The CDR3 nucleotides are TGCGCCAGCAGCTTGGCCGACTCAACAGATACGCAGTATTTT. Protein: CASSLADSTDTQYF. The whole variable domain, remainder taken from reference TRBV5-1 and TRBJ2-3, is KAGVTQTPRYLIKTRGQQVTLSCSPISGHRSVSWYQQTPGQGLQFLFEYFSETQRNKGNFPGRFSGRQFSNSRSEMNVSTLELGDSALYLCASSLADSTDTQYFGPGTRLTVL.

The chain couples TRBV5-6 to TRBJ2-1; 16 bases align to TRBD2. CDR3 length: 17 amino acids. J gave up 3 bases and V 4 bases, and 4 bases lay outside the gene matches. Germline assignment: CDR1 SGHDT and CDR2 YYEEEE. CDR3 protein: CASSPGLAGGNYNEQFF. CDR3 DNA: TGTGCCAGCAGCCCGGGACTAGCGGGAGGGAACTACAATGAGCAGTTCTTC.

This clone was seen only a few times. The CDR3 sequence is CASSIKLGVNYGYTF. The CDR3 DNA sequence: TGTGCCAGTAGTATTAAATTGGGCGTCAACTATGGCTACACCTTC. The chain is built from TRBV19 and TRBJ1-2, with no clear D. There are 15 residues in the CDR3. Trimming pared 3 bases from V and 2 bases from J, leaving 13 bases between. Germline CDR1 is LNHDA and CDR2 is SQIVND (reference sequence).

J is TRBJ2-5 and V is TRBV5-6; no firm D call. The DNA end favors TRBJ2-7, so the J call may be wrong. The CDR3 has 13 amino acids. The germline V gene encodes CDR1 SGHDT and CDR2 YYEEEE. CDR3 DNA sequence: TGTGCCAGCAGCTTGGGGTCCAACCACGAGCAGTACTTC. Protein product: CASSLGSNHEQYF.

This chain connects TRBV5-4 to TRBJ2-2; the D is unclear. Germline CDR1 and CDR2: SGHNT and YYREEE (reference sequence). V was trimmed by 4 bases and J by 7 bases, leaving 14 bases between them. The CDR3 spans 14 residues. The DNA for the CDR3 is TGTGCCAGCAGCCTCCTGACAAAGGACGGGGAGCTGTTTTTT. Its protein is CASSLLTKDGELFF.

The CDR3 is CASSLASTSGNTDTQYF. The CDR3 DNA follows: TGCGCCAGCAGCCTTGCCTCGACTAGCGGGAACACAGATACGCAGTATTTT. The chain has TRBV4-1 and TRBJ2-3; 11 bases align to TRBD2. The CDR3 loop spans 17 amino acids. Germline lookup yields CDR1 MGHRA and CDR2 YSYEKL. V lost 4 bases to trimming and J lost 2 bases; unmatched junction nucleotides: 8.

The gene calls are TRBV5-8 and TRBJ1-2; D is unresolved. Germline V gene sequence: CDR1 SGHTS, CDR2 YDEGEE. The V end was cut by 0 bases, the J end by 5 bases, with 14 bases between. The CDR3 contains 15 residues. The CDR3 spells CASSLGSPERYGYTF. CDR3 coding DNA: TGTGCCAGCAGCTTGGGATCCCCGGAGCGGTATGGCTACACCTTC. The entire variable domain, with the rest obtained from reference TRBV5-8 and TRBJ1-2, is as follows: EAGVTQSPTHLIKTRGQQATLRCSPISGHTSVYWYQQALGLGLQFLLWYDEGEERNRGNFPPRFSGRQFPNYSSELNVNALELEDSALYLCASSLGSPERYGYTFGSGTRLTVV.

This clone is a singleton in its sample. The chain joins TRBV7-2 to TRBJ2-5; 9 bases line up with TRBD1. This CDR3 spans 11 amino acids. V lost 5 bases, J lost 11 bases, and 3 bases stayed unmatched. Germline CDR1 and CDR2: SGHTA and FQGNSA. The CDR3 sequence is CASSPGQGQYF. In DNA, the CDR3 is TGTGCCAGCAGCCCGGGACAGGGACAGTACTTC. Combining the CDR3 with reference TRBV7-2 and TRBJ2-5 gives the whole variable domain GAGVSQSPSNKVTEKGKDVELRCDPISGHTALYWYRQSLGQGLEFLIYFQGNSAPDKSGLPSDRFSAERTGGSVSTLTIQRTQQEDSAVYLCASSPGQGQYFGPGTRLLVL.

The rearrangement joins TRBV29-1 to TRBJ2-7; D might be TRBD1 (7 bases). V lost 7 bases and J lost 9, with 19 bases in between. Germline values: CDR1 SQVTM, CDR2 ANQGSEA. The CDR3 is made up of 12 amino acids. CDR3 residues: CSAQGGPRGQYF. The CDR3 DNA is TGCAGCGCCCAGGGGGGACCCAGGGGGCAGTACTTC.

V gene TRBV5-4 combines with J gene TRBJ2-1; D is perhaps TRBD2 (6 bases). With 4 bases removed from V and 5 bases from J, the gap between germline ends came to 13 bases. This CDR3 contains 14 residues. CDR1 is SGHNT and CDR2 is YYREEE in the germline V gene (reference sequence). The CDR3 DNA is TGTGCCAGCAGCCTAAGTGTAGCGGACAATGAGCAGTTCTTC. Residues: CASSLSVADNEQFF.

This chain links TRBV7-9 with TRBJ1-1, with TRBD1 matching 10 bases. Germline trimming cut 4 bases from V and 4 bases from J; bases unmatched to any gene: 6. CDR3 length: 15 residues. CDR1 and CDR2 from the germline V gene are SEHNR and FQNEAQ (reference sequence). In nucleotides, the CDR3 is TGTGCCAGCAGCTCATCCGGGACAGGGGCCACTGAAGCTTTCTTT. Protein: CASSSSGTGATEAFF.

This chain connects TRBV2 to TRBJ1-2; D unclear. CDR1 SNHLY and CDR2 FYNNEI come from the germline V gene. This CDR3 has 14 amino acids. The V gene lost 3 bases and the J gene lost 0 bases, with 8 bases spanning the gap. CDR3 amino acids: CASSDRSANYGYTF. CDR3 sequence (DNA): TGTGCCAGCAGTGACAGGTCAGCTAACTATGGCTACACCTTC.